This TCR beta chain was profiled in a study of response to subunit inactivated influenza vaccine. TCRdb re-called the RT-PCR reads through MiXCR, storing one row per CDR3 protein. The data show under 200,000 distinct CDR3 sequences, roughly a tenth seen once. The germline V gene encodes CDR1 MGHDK and CDR2 SYGVNS. Trimming cost V 9 bases and J 2 bases, with 17 bases left between them. The CDR3 length is 14 residues. The chain links TRBV25-1 to TRBJ2-7; D could derive from TRBD1 or TRBD2 (5 bases each). The sequences come from CD8+ T cells sorted from PBMCs, collected roughly 24 months after vaccination. The TCR was taken from a man in his fifties or sixties who received an inactivated influenza vaccine. The CDR3 here is CASSLWGSPYEQYF. The CDR3 DNA reads as TGTGCCAGTTCCCTGTGGGGGTCCCCCTACGAGCAGTACTTC.